The 21 T cell receptor beta chains in this list originate from one sample, sequenced in a study of cytomegalovirus exposure and HLA in healthy donors. This PCR relied on a set of 60 Vbeta primers and 13 Jbeta primers. Clones were read by immunoSEQ multiplex PCR, and TCRdb kept only the in-frame ones, dropping some. This table has roughly 180,000 clones, approximately 84% appearing once. What was sequenced was PBMCs. These receptors were collected from a woman aged 45-65 years in good health and CMV-seropositive.

V and J are TRBV7-2 and TRBJ2-5, with D possibly matching TRBD1 (6 bases). The end of the DNA fits TRBJ2-7 better, so the J call may be wrong. Germline values: CDR1 SGHTA, CDR2 FQGNSA. This CDR3 spans 12 amino acids. The CDR3 DNA reads as TGTGCCAGCAGCGAAGGGGGTTACGAGCAGTACTTC. Protein: CASSEGGYEQYF.

In its sample, this clone was seen once. The chain carries TRBV2 and TRBJ2-3; 7 nucleotides line up with TRBD1. V dropped 8 bases and J dropped 0; count of bases not matched to a gene: 5. The CDR3 covers 14 residues. CDR1 and CDR2 (germline): SNHLY, FYNNEI. DNA of the CDR3: TGTGCCAGCGACAGGGATACTAGCACAGATACGCAGTATTTT. Its protein product is CASDRDTSTDTQYF.

This clone has only a few counts. This chain links TRBV10-3 with TRBJ2-1; TRBD2 matches 14 bases. Per the germline V gene, CDR1 is ENHRY and CDR2 is SYGVKD. The V gene end was trimmed by 4 bases and the J gene end by 6 bases; junction bases not matched to a gene: 8. CDR3 size: 17 residues. The CDR3 protein is CAISVGLAGEVGNEQFF. For the CDR3, the DNA is TGTGCCATCAGTGTGGGACTAGCGGGAGAAGTGGGCAATGAGCAGTTCTTC.

This sequence joins TRBV4-2 and TRBJ2-3; 7 bases map to TRBD2. The V gene's germline CDR1 is LGHNA and CDR2 YNFKEQ. V was clipped by 6 bases and J by 0 bases; unmatched bases: 12. The CDR3 has 17 residues. In DNA form, the CDR3 reads TGTGCCAGCAGTCCTAGGGAGGGCAACCCGAGCACAGATACGCAGTATTTT. Translation gives CASSPREGNPSTDTQYF.

J is TRBJ2-1 and V is TRBV18, with 10 nucleotides matching TRBD2. Germline assignment: CDR1 KGHSH and CDR2 LQKENI. The CDR3 consists of 17 residues. With V trimmed by 2 bases and J by 3 bases, 7 bases remained unmatched. CDR3 DNA sequence: TGTGCCAGCTCACCAGTGCTAGCGGGAGCCTTCTACAATGAGCAGTTCTTC. Protein product: CASSPVLAGAFYNEQFF.

The chain joins TRBV10-3 to TRBJ2-1; 12 nucleotides line up with TRBD2. V was clipped by 4 bases and J by 8 bases; unmatched bases: 3. CDR3 length equals 14 residues. Germline V lookup: CDR1 ENHRY, CDR2 SYGVKD. This CDR3 reads CAISGLAGAHEQFF. For the CDR3, the DNA is TGTGCCATCAGTGGACTAGCGGGGGCCCATGAGCAGTTCTTC.

J is TRBJ2-3 and V is TRBV27, with TRBD1 as a possible D gene (5 bases). The CDR3 sequence is 13 residues long. V lost 4 bases, J lost 4 bases, and 9 bases lay in between. The germline gives CDR1 MNHEY, CDR2 SMNVEV (reference sequence). CDR3: CASSWGPPDTQYF. The CDR3 DNA sequence: TGTGCCAGCAGTTGGGGCCCTCCAGATACGCAGTATTTT.

The rearrangement links TRBV7-9 to TRBJ2-1; D might be TRBD1 (6 bases). This CDR3 is 14 amino acids long. V gave up 3 bases and J gave up 7 bases, with 13 bases separating them. CDR1 is SEHNR and CDR2 is FQNEAQ in the germline V gene (reference sequence). CDR3 DNA sequence: TGTGCCAGCAGCTTCGCCAGGGGTGGTAATGAGCAGTTCTTC. This sequence encodes CASSFARGGNEQFF.

The rearrangement uses TRBV10-2 and TRBJ1-3; 8 positions agree with TRBD1. This CDR3 has 13 amino acids. The germline gives CDR1 WSHSY, CDR2 SAAADI. V was pared by 8 bases and J by 2 bases, with 2 bases of the junction left unmatched. The CDR3 DNA sequence: TGCGCCAGCCAGGACAGGGCTGGAAACACCATATATTTT. This codes for CASQDRAGNTIYF.

In nucleotides, the CDR3 is TGTGCCAGCACCCGGGGAAGAAATTCACCCCTCCACTTT. This translates into CASTRGRNSPLHF. The J gene is TRBJ1-6, the V gene TRBV27; the D is unclear. Germline V gives CDR1 MNHEY, CDR2 SMNVEV (reference sequence). The V end lost 7 bases, the J end lost 7 bases, and 11 bases lay between the germline ends. The CDR3 runs 13 residues.

This sequence joins TRBV5-6 and TRBJ2-7; 11 nucleotides agree with TRBD2. Germline V gene data show CDR1 as SGHDT and CDR2 as YYEEEE. This CDR3 spans 14 amino acids. Germline trimming cut 4 bases from V and 7 bases from J; bases unmatched to any gene: 7. CDR3 bases: TGTGCCAGCAGCGAACTAGCGGGAGTGCAGGAGCAGTACTTC. Protein sequence: CASSELAGVQEQYF.

This clone appeared once. The junction differs from germline at one of its ends, possibly a read error. The CDR3 sequence is CSSSPVLYNSPLHF. DNA of the CDR3: TGTTCCAGCAGCCCAGTATTATATAATTCACCCCTCCACTTT. The V gene is TRBV7-9, the J gene TRBJ1-6; D ambiguous. CDR1 SEHNR and CDR2 FQNEAQ come from the germline V gene (reference sequence). This CDR3 has 14 residues.

The V gene is TRBV7-3, the J gene TRBJ2-5; D may be TRBD1 (5 bases). V dropped 4 bases and J dropped 2 bases, with 11 bases sitting between them. The CDR3 loop spans 14 amino acids. CDR1 is SGHTA, CDR2 FQGTGA, per germline. CDR3 nucleotide sequence: TGTGCCAGCAGCTCAGGGTCAGTTCAAGAGACCCAGTACTTC. Amino acids: CASSSGSVQETQYF.

The rearrangement joins TRBV5-1 to TRBJ2-7; 8 bases fit TRBD1. The CDR3 length is 15 residues. With 2 bases clipped from V and 0 bases from J, the junction kept 4 bases outside the gene matches. Looked up from germline, CDR1 is SGHRS and CDR2 is YFSETQ. The CDR3 nucleotides are TGCGCCAGCAGCTTCGAAACAGGGGGCTCCTACGAGCAGTACTTC. This encodes CASSFETGGSYEQYF.

The CDR3 region has the DNA TGTGCCAGCCGCTGGGGCTTCCAAGAGACCCAGTACTTC. This gives the protein CASRWGFQETQYF. The chain has TRBV2 and TRBJ2-5, with D perhaps matching TRBD1 (5 bases). Germline V gene lookup returns CDR1 SNHLY and CDR2 FYNNEI. Trimming stripped 8 bases from V and 1 base from J, with 11 bases between. This CDR3 region has 13 residues.

The chain has TRBV19 and TRBJ2-2; D is unclear. This CDR3 contains 13 residues. CDR1 and CDR2 (germline): LNHDA, SQIVND (reference sequence). V was shortened by 5 bases and J by 1 base, with 5 bases between the two germline ends. The DNA of the CDR3 is TGTGCCAGTAGTGTACAGAACACCGGGGAGCTGTTTTTT. Translation: CASSVQNTGELFF. The entire variable domain, with the rest obtained from reference TRBV19 and TRBJ2-2, is as follows: DGGITQSPKYLFRKEGQNVTLSCEQNLNHDAMYWYRQDPGQGLRLIYYSQIVNDFQKGDIAEGYSVSREKKESFPLTVTSAQKNPTAFYLCASSVQNTGELFFGEGSRLTVL.

The chain couples TRBV5-6 to TRBJ2-7; possibly TRBD2 for D (6 bases). The CDR3 runs to 15 residues. CDR1 is SGHDT and CDR2 is YYEEEE in the germline V gene. The germline V and J ends were trimmed by 0 bases and 3 bases, with 13 bases remaining between them. The CDR3 reads CASSLGGGVGYEQYF. In DNA, the CDR3 is TGTGCCAGCAGCTTGGGTGGAGGGGTGGGCTACGAGCAGTACTTC. Filled out from reference TRBV5-6 and TRBJ2-7, the complete variable domain reads DAGVTQSPTHLIKTRGQQVTLRCSPKSGHDTVSWYQQALGQGPQFIFQYYEEEERQRGNFPDRFSGHQFPNYSSELNVNALLLGDSALYLCASSLGGGVGYEQYFGPGTRLTVT.

The rearrangement links TRBV14 to TRBJ1-1; perhaps TRBD1 as D (5 bases). This CDR3 has 13 residues. Trimming removed 0 bases at V and 10 bases at J, with 12 bases between. From germline, CDR1 is SGHDN and CDR2 FVKESK. The CDR3 DNA is TGTGCCAGCAGCCAAGATTTGCAGGGTACAGCTTTCTTT. This translates into CASSQDLQGTAFF.

V and J are TRBV4-1 and TRBJ2-7; 12 bases align to TRBD2. The CDR3 contains 17 residues. The germline CDR1 and CDR2 sequences are MGHRA and YSYEKL. V shed 0 bases, J shed 3 bases, and the junction held 6 bases outside the gene matches. CDR3 coding DNA: TGCGCCAGCAGCCAAGACCCTAGCGGGGGGGCGGTCTACGAGCAGTACTTC. As protein: CASSQDPSGGAVYEQYF.

This chain connects TRBV5-1 to TRBJ1-5; the D gene is possibly TRBD1 (6 bases). This CDR3 comprises 14 residues. Germline values: CDR1 SGHRS, CDR2 YFSETQ. Trimming took 5 bases from V and 6 from J, leaving 15 bases between them. CDR3 nucleotide sequence: TGCGCCAGCAGTCGGGACAACTTGGGTCAGCCCCAGCATTTT. It encodes CASSRDNLGQPQHF. The whole variable domain, remainder taken from reference TRBV5-1 and TRBJ1-5, is KAGVTQTPRYLIKTRGQQVTLSCSPISGHRSVSWYQQTPGQGLQFLFEYFSETQRNKGNFPGRFSGRQFSNSRSEMNVSTLELGDSALYLCASSRDNLGQPQHFGDGTRLSIL.

There are a few counts of this clone. V is TRBV30 and J is TRBJ1-2; D remains unclear. Between the trimmed V and J ends, which lost 3 bases and 8 bases, there was a span of 16 bases. This CDR3 contains 13 residues. Germline V CDR1 and CDR2: GTSNPN, SVGIG (reference sequence). The CDR3, as DNA: TGTGCCTGGAGATATGGCTCGCCACGCGGCTACACCTTC. As protein: CAWRYGSPRGYTF.